The clone carrying this TCR beta chain has only a few counts. Trimming took off 3 bases at V and 15 bases at J, with 21 bases between the two ends. CDR1 is MNHNY and CDR2 is SVGAGI in the germline V gene (reference sequence). The CDR3 totals 14 residues. The sample belongs to a study of blood T cell repertoires in COVID-19. As for the study in general: Whether acute or convalescent, the COVID-19 samples came from the United States, Italy and Spain. Sources were T cells, B-cell-depleted T cells, or PBMCs; the material itself was cDNA or gDNA.

In the authors' workflow: Estimation of nucleated cell counts was performed using reference gene primer amplification. This table comes from immunoSEQ multiplex PCR, and its TCRdb copy is limited to in-frame clones, with some not included. Clonal size and the V and J genes are those of that table, whereas D and trimming came from the DNA. This table holds 70,000 to 100,000 clones, over 70% found once. The sequencing sample was made of peripheral blood. The chain recombines TRBV6-6 with TRBJ1-3, with D perhaps TRBD1 (6 bases). This TCR was sampled from a woman aged 45-60 years with acute or convalescent COVID-19. The CDR3 DNA follows: TGTGCCAGCAGTTATACTGGACAGATCCCTGCGGAATATTTT. It translates to CASSYTGQIPAEYF.